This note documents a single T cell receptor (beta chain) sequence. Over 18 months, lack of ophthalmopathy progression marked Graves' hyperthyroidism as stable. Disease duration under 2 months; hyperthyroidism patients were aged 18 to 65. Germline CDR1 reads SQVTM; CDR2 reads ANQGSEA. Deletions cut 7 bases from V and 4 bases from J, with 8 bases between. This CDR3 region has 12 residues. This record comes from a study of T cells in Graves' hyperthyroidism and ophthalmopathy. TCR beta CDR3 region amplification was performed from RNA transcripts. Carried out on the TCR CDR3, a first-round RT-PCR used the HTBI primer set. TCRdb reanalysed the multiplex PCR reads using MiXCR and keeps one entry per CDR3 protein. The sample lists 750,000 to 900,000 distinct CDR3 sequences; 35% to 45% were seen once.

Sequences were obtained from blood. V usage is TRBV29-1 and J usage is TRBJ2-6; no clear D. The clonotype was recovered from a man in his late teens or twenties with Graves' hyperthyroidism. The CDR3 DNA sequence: TGCAGCGGACTCTCCGGGGCCAACGTCCTGACTTTC. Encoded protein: CSGLSGANVLTF.